This T cell receptor beta chain was captured by sequencing in a study of early T cells in non-severe SARS-CoV-2 infection. Turning to the study itself: Bulk RNA taken from unsorted whole blood was sequenced, leaving chains unpaired. Study-level points and caveats: Missing private and CD4 specificities, VDJdb matching favored anti-spike CD8 responses.

This clonotype was observed at least ten times. Its antigen is as yet unknown. V gave up 0 bases and J gave up 6 bases; unmatched junction bases: 16. CDR3 length: 18 amino acids. Germline CDR1 reads DFQATT; CDR2 reads SNEGSKA (reference sequence). Attachment of unique molecular identifiers was made to individual cDNA molecules. MiXCR, run by TCRdb on the 5' RACE reads, gives a single entry per CDR3 protein. The table records approximately 37,000 distinct CDR3 sequences, roughly 8% of them present only once. This TCR derives from an adult who was a healthcare worker with PCR-confirmed SARS-CoV-2 infection or an uninfected control (not recorded which). The V gene is TRBV20-1, the J gene TRBJ2-1, with 8 bases fitting TRBD1. Sequencing was performed on whole blood, taken at baseline. This CDR3 reads CSAREEQGATLWGNEQFF. For the CDR3, the DNA is TGCAGTGCTAGAGAAGAGCAGGGGGCCACCCTATGGGGCAATGAGCAGTTCTTC.